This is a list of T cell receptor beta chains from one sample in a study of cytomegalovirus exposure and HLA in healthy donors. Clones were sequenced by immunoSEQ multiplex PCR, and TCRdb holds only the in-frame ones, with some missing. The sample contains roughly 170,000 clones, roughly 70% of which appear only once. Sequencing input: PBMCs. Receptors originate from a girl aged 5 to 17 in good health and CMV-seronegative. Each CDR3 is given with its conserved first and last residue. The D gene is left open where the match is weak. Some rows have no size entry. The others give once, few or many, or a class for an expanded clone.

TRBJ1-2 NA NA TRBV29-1 CSYIDWGGYGYTF TGCAGCTATATAGACTGGGGAGGCTATGGCTACACCTTC
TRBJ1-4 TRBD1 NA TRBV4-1 CASSALPPGQKNEKLFF TGCGCCAGCAGCGCCTTACCCCCGGGACAGAAAAATGAAAAACTGTTTTTT
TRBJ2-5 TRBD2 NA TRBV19 CASSIASGGAEETQYF TGTGCCAGTAGTATTGCTAGCGGGGGGGCGGAAGAGACCCAGTACTTC
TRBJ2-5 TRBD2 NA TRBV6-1 CASKMGGAHWETQYF TGTGCCAGCAAAATGGGAGGGGCCCACTGGGAGACCCAGTACTTC
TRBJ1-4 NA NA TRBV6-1 CASSGENNEKLFF TGTGCCAGCAGTGGGGAGAATAATGAAAAACTGTTTTTT
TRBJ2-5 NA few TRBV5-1 CASSQDRIGQETQYF TGCGCCAGCAGCCAGGACAGAATTGGCCAAGAGACCCAGTACTTC
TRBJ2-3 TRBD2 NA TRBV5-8 CASALAGGPADTQYF TGTGCCAGCGCCTTAGCGGGGGGGCCGGCAGATACGCAGTATTTT
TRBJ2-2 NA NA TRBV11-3 CASSQFTGSTGELFF TGTGCCAGCAGCCAATTCACCGGGAGCACCGGGGAGCTGTTTTTT
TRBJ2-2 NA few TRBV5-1 CASSDGTSSNTGELFF TGCGCCAGCAGCGACGGGACATCCTCGAACACCGGGGAGCTGTTTTTT
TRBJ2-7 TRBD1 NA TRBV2 CASRGVGTEFYEQYF TGTGCCAGCAGGGGGGTTGGGACAGAGTTCTACGAGCAGTACTTC
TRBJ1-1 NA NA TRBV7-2 CASSLMAGAEAFF TGTGCCAGCAGCTTAATGGCAGGGGCTGAAGCTTTCTTT
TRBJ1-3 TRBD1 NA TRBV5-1 CASSSTGNSGNTIYF TGCGCCAGCAGCTCGACAGGGAACTCTGGAAACACCATATATTTT
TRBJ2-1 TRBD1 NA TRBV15 CATSRGDRLYEQFF TGTGCCACCAGCAGAGGGGACAGACTTTATGAGCAGTTCTTC
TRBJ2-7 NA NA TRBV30 CAWSVGFGAGLYEQYF TGTGCCTGGAGTGTAGGTTTTGGGGCAGGCCTGTACGAGCAGTACTTC
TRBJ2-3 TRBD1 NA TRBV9 CASSAGQGSGYTQYF TGTGCCAGCAGCGCCGGACAGGGCAGCGGATATACGCAGTATTTT
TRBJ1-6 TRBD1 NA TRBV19 CASSTTMNRGKVSPLHF TGTGCCAGTAGTACTACCATGAACAGGGGCAAGGTTTCACCCCTCCACTTT
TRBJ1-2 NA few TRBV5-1 CASSTEAANYGYTF TGCGCCAGCAGTACCGAGGCGGCTAACTATGGCTACACCTTC
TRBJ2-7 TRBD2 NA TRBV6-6 CASRRTSGGAYEQYF TGTGCCAGCAGACGTACTAGCGGGGGGGCCTACGAGCAGTACTTC
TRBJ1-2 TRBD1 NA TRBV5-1 CASTQGAPNGYTF TGCGCCAGCACACAGGGGGCGCCTAATGGCTACACCTTC
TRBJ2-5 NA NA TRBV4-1 CASSQRRLETQYF TGCGCCAGCAGCCAACGCCGGTTGGAGACCCAGTACTTC
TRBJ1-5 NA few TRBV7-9 CASSLGGVGQPQHF TGTGCCAGCAGCTTAGGCGGGGTTGGTCAGCCCCAGCATTTT
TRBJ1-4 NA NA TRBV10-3 CAISSGFGEKLFF TGTGCCATCAGTTCAGGGTTCGGGGAAAAACTGTTTTTT
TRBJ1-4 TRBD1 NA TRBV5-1 CASSSTGVTTNEKLFF TGCGCCAGCAGCTCGACAGGGGTCACAACTAATGAAAAACTGTTTTTT
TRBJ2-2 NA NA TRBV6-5 CASSPSVAFGELFF TGTGCCAGCAGCCCTTCCGTCGCGTTCGGGGAGCTGTTTTTT
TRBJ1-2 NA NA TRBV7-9 CASSYDRTLRGYTF TGTGCCAGCAGCTACGACAGGACATTGAGAGGCTACACCTTC
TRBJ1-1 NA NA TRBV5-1 CASSLDGEGKAFF TGCGCCAGCAGCTTGGACGGGGAGGGAAAAGCTTTCTTT
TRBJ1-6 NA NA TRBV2 CASSLGGLVNSPLHF TGTGCCAGCAGTTTGGGGGGGCTTGTGAATTCACCCCTCCACTTT
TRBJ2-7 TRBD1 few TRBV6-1 CATNLRLTGVWYF TGTGCCACCAACCTTAGATTAACAGGGGTTTGGTACTTC
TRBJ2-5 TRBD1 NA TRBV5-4 CASSLWGKGQQETQYF TGTGCCAGCAGCTTGTGGGGGAAGGGACAGCAAGAGACCCAGTACTTC
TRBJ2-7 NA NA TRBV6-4 CASKEIHYEQYF TGTGCCAGCAAGGAGATCCACTACGAGCAGTACTTC
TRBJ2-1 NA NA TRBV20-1 CSAAEDLEQFF TGCAGTGCGGCGGAAGACCTTGAGCAGTTCTTC
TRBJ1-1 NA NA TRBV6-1 CASSEAVGNTEAFF TGTGCCAGCAGTGAAGCGGTCGGGAACACTGAAGCTTTCTTT
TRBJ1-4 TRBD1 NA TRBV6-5 CASSYSGQGRQLFF TGTGCCAGCAGTTATTCAGGACAGGGGCGTCAACTGTTTTTT
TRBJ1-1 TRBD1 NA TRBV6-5 CASSRGTGFKTEAFF TGTGCCAGCAGCCGAGGGACAGGGTTTAAAACTGAAGCTTTCTTT
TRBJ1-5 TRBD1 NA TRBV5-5 CASSGTGDQPQHF TGTGCCAGCAGCGGGACAGGGGATCAGCCCCAGCATTTT
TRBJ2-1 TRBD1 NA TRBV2 CAYFSRGQYNEQFF TGTGCCTATTTCTCCCGGGGACAGTACAATGAGCAGTTCTTC
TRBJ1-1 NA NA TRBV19 CASSIDRHKLWFTEAFF TGTGCCAGTAGTATAGATCGTCATAAGCTCTGGTTCACTGAAGCTTTCTTT
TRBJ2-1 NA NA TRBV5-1 CASSPDSHEQFF TGCGCCAGCAGCCCGGACTCCCATGAGCAGTTCTTC
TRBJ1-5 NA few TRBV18 CASSPLTTSGQPQHF TGTGCCAGCTCACCCCTGACAACTTCGGGGCAGCCCCAGCATTTT
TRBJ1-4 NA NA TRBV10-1 CASSPGEWKEKLFF TGCGCCAGCAGTCCAGGGGAATGGAAGGAAAAACTGTTTTTT
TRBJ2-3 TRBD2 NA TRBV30 CAWKIAGTDTQYF TGTGCCTGGAAGATAGCGGGGACAGATACGCAGTATTTT
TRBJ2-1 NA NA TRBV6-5 CASRLQGQQFF TGTGCCAGCAGATTACAGGGCCAGCAGTTCTTC
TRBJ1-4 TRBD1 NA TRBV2 CASRGRTGLNEKLFF TGTGCCAGCAGGGGTCGGACAGGACTAAATGAAAAACTGTTTTTT
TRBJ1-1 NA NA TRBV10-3 CASGSLGTANTEAFF TGTGCCAGCGGGAGTCTTGGGACGGCGAACACTGAAGCTTTCTTT
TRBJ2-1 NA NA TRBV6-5 CASSYSGGVNNEQFF TGTGCCAGCAGTTACTCAGGGGGGGTGAATAATGAGCAGTTCTTC